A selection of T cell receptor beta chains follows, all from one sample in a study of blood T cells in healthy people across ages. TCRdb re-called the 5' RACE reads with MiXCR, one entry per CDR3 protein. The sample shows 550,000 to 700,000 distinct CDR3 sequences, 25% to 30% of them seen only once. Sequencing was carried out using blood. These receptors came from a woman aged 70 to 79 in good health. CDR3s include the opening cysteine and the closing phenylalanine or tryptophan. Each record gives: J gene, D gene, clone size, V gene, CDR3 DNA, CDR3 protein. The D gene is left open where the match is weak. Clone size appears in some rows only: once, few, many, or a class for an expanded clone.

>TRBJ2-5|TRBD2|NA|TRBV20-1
TGCAGTGCTTTACCGGGACTAGCGGTGCTTTGGGAGACCCAGTACTTC
CSALPGLAVLWETQYF
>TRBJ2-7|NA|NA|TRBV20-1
TGCAGTGCTAGCTACGTCCCTACGGAGCAGTACTTC
CSASYVPTEQYF
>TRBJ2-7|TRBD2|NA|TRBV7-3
TGTGCCAGCAGCTTAACCTCCCTAGCGGGGGAGCAGTACTTC
CASSLTSLAGEQYF
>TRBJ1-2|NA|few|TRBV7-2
TGTGCCAGCAGCTTAAACTATAACTCTAACTATGGCTACACCTTC
CASSLNYNSNYGYTF
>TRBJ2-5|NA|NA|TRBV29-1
TGCAGCGTTGTTCACGGGTCTCGGGACCAGTACTTC
CSVVHGSRDQYF
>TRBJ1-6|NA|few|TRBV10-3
TGTGCCATCAGTGACGGGTCACCCCTCCACTTT
CAISDGSPLHF
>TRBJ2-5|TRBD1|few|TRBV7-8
TGTGCCAGCAGCAAAAGACAGGGTGACGAGACCCAGTACTTC
CASSKRQGDETQYF
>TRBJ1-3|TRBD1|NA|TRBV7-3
TGTGCCAGCAGCTACGACAGGGGGCTCGGAAACACCATATATTTT
CASSYDRGLGNTIYF
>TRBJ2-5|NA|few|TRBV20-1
TGCAGTGCTGCCCACCCCCTTTTGTACCAAGAGACCCAGTACTTC
CSAAHPLLYQETQYF
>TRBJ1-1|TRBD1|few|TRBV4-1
TGCGCCAGCAGCCAAGGCGGGACAGGTAAAACTGAAGCTTTCTTT
CASSQGGTGKTEAFF
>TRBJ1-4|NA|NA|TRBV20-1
TGCAGTGCTGTAGTAACGACTAATGAAAAACTGTTTTTT
CSAVVTTNEKLFF
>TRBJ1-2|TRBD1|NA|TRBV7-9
TGTGCCAGCCAAGAACCGGGACAGGGACCCTATGGCTACACCTTC
CASQEPGQGPYGYTF
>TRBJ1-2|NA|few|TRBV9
TGTGCCAGCAGCGTAGTCCTGAGTCCTAACTATGGCTACACCTTC
CASSVVLSPNYGYTF
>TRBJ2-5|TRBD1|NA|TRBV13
TGTGCCAGCAGCCTACAGGGGGAGGATAAGACCCAGTACTTC
CASSLQGEDKTQYF
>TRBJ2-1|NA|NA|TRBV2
TGTGCCAGCAGTCTTGACAACCTCTCCTACAATGAGCAGTTCTTC
CASSLDNLSYNEQFF
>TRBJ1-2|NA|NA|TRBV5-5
TGTGCCAGCAGCTTGGGTCCGGCGGCTAACTATGGCTACACCTTC
CASSLGPAANYGYTF
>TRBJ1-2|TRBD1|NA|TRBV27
TGTGCCAGCAGTTTATCTGGCGGACAGGAGGGCTACACCTTC
CASSLSGGQEGYTF
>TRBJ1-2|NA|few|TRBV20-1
TGCAGTGCTAGCCTGACAAGAGCTTATGGCTACACCTTC
CSASLTRAYGYTF
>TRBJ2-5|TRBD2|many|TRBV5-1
TGCGCCAGCAGGTCTAGCGGCAGTCAGGAGGAGACCCAGTACTTC
CASRSSGSQEETQYF
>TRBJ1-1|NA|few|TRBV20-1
TGCAGTGCTACTACCCGAAAGGGACTCTCCACTGAAGCTTTCTTT
CSATTRKGLSTEAFF
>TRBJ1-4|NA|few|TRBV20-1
TGCAGTGCTAGAGATCGGCGGGACTCTGGGGGGAAACTGTTTTTT
CSARDRRDSGGKLFF
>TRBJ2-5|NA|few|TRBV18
TGTGCCAGCTCACCTTTGTCTAGTGGAGAGACCCAGTACTTC
CASSPLSSGETQYF
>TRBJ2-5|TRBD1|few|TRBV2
TGTGCCAGCAGTGAAGGGACAGGACAAGAGACCCAGTACTTC
CASSEGTGQETQYF